This T cell receptor beta chain is drawn from a study of T cell responses to AZD1222 COVID-19 vaccine (dated by TCRdb to the early 2020s). About the investigation overall: A total of approximately 240 trial participants underwent TCR sequencing, of whom under 220 had received two doses of AZD1222 and roughly 26 had received two doses of the MenACWY control vaccine. Trial participants were enrolled into age subgroups of 18-55, 56-69 and 70-plus years, which contained around 140, 26 and 57 TCR-sequenced participants, respectively.

A few counts support this clone. The clone's antigen remains unknown. No clone much larger than this one lies a single base away; base qualities are absent. This specimen includes other DNA sequences encoding the same CDR3. The CDR3 regions of human TCRbeta chains were analyzed by immunosequencing. Under the source paper's analysis protocol: Repertoire TCRs were checked for matches against a reference library of SARS-CoV-2-specific TCRs that had been generated using the MIRA antigen-specificity platform. Breadth was defined as the fraction of unique TCRs that were SARS-CoV-2-associated, and depth was defined as the fraction of total T cells that were SARS-CoV-2-associated. Using the MIRA data, each spike-specific TCR was assigned both to the spike region to which the TCR was reactive and to a CD4 or CD8 class. Log10-transformed breadth and depth values were compared by one-way ANOVA with Sidak's multiple comparisons tests. The immuneACCESS repertoire file appears here via TCRdb, limited to in-frame rearrangements. These files lack a portion of the clones; in checked studies, under half of the deficit traces to unresolved V genes, and the cause of the others is not known. D and trimming were read from the DNA, whereas the V and J calls and clone size are those reported in that table. This sample has some 250,000 clones in its table, and almost 95% of those were observed once. Jointly, the top ten make up 0.55% of the sample.

The time point label for this specimen denotes: about 28 days (+/-7) after the second vaccine dose. Because spike-specific TCR depth and breadth did not differ between the two schedules, AZD1222 recipients who got a second dose at roughly 4 weeks were pooled with those who got a second dose at roughly 12 weeks. The vaccinee samples were drawn from two UK trials, COV001 and COV002, one of which was a single-blind randomized controlled phase 2/3 trial testing AZD1222 (ChAdOx1 nCoV-19) in healthy adults. Trial participant PBMC samples were collected at day 0 and day 28 after the second dose for TCRbeta chain sequencing. Paper-wide results and their limitations: The vaccine-associated CD4 TCRs covered the entire spike protein, and the dominant responses fell in regions 160-218 and 743-854. Because no samples from the day 14 peak response were available, repertoires could be characterized only after the peak T cell response. Conclusions about previously exposed vaccinees are limited, since just a handful of AZD1222 recipients were seropositive for SARS-CoV-2 at baseline. Participants were mostly white British, with more females than males. The authors suggested clonal diversity may have been underestimated. Reportedly, almost half of the unique spike-specific TCRs recognized epitopes lying outside the regions that are mutated in the B.1.351 and B.1.1.7 variants. A significant rise in spike-specific TCR breadth and depth was observed after two AZD1222 doses relative to day 0 and relative to MenACWY recipients. The 56-69-year group was small, and its depth increase did not reach significance, likely because of low power.

The germline V gene sets CDR1 to SGHTA and CDR2 to FQGTGA. V is cut back by 3 bases and J by 2 bases, with 0 bases in the junction unmatched. Taken from cysteine to phenylalanine, the CDR3 has 15 residues. Only the CDR3 portion is preserved as DNA: 45 bases, with reading frame beginning at the first base. The chain links TRBV7-3 with TRBJ2-1; 11 junctional bases match TRBD2. The sequencing used peripheral blood, collected 28 days after the second AZD1222 dose. This TCR came from an adult who received the AZD1222 COVID-19 vaccine. The CDR3 sequence is CASSLGLAAYNEQFF. The DNA reads TGTGCCAGCAGCTTGGGACTAGCGGCCTACAATGAGCAGTTCTTC.